The present entry profiles one T cell receptor (beta chain) with its context. Profiling relied on immunoSEQ multiplex PCR, and the TCRdb table lists in-frame clones only, not all of them. Among about 430,000 clones listed, 75% to 90% were seen once. The data were obtained in a study of blood T cell repertoires in COVID-19. In the study overall: T cells, B-cell-depleted T cells, or PBMCs provided the cDNA or gDNA that served as material.

The cohort comprised adults aged about 18 to 100 years residing in 20 to 25 US areas. This CDR3 comprises 13 residues. The V and J ends lost 5 bases and 8 bases respectively, with 15 bases between them. The germline V gene has CDR1 LGHDT and CDR2 YNNKEL (reference sequence). This chain links TRBV3-1 (or the pseudogene TRBV3-2) with TRBJ1-1, with unresolved D. This receptor was obtained from a man younger than 45 who had recovered from COVID-19. Sequencing used PBMCs or T cells enriched from blood (not recorded which). The CDR3 spells CASSSGEATEAFF. In nucleotides, the CDR3 is TGTGCCAGCAGCTCCGGGGAGGCGACCGAAGCTTTCTTT.